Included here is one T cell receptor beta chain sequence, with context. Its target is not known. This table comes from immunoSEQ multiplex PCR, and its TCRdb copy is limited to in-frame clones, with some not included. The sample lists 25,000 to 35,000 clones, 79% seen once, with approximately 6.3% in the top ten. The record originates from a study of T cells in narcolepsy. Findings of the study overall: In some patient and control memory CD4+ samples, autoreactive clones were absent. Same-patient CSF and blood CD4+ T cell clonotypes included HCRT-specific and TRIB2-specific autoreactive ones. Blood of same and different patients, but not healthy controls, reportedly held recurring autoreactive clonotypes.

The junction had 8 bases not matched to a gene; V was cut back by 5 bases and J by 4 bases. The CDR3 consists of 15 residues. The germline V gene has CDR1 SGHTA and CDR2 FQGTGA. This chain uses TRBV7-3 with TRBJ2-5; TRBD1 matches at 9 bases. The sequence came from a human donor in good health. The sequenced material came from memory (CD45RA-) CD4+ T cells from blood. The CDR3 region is CASSPQGARGETQYF. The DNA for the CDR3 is TGTGCCAGCAGCCCACAGGGGGCACGGGGAGAGACCCAGTACTTC.